Below are 21 T cell receptor beta chains sequenced from a single sample in a study of T cells after yellow fever vaccination. Using its own MiXCR run on the 5' RACE reads, TCRdb lists one record per CDR3 protein. The data hold more than 350,000 distinct CDR3 sequences, with roughly 12% observed a single time. The material was PBMCs, obtained on the day of the first yellow fever vaccination. Every receptor here comes from a man aged 18 to 29 who received the YFV17D yellow fever vaccine.

This clonotype came up many times. The CDR3 coding sequence is TGCGCCAGCGTCGCCGGGACAGCGAACACCGGGGAGCTGTTTTTT. Translating gives CASVAGTANTGELFF. The V call is TRBV5-1, the J call TRBJ2-2; 7 nucleotides match TRBD1. V gave up 7 bases and J gave up 0 bases; unmatched junction bases: 6. The CDR3 has 15 amino acids. Germline-derived CDR1 and CDR2 are SGHRS and YFSETQ.

This clonotype was seen repeatedly, ten times or more. J is TRBJ1-6 and V is TRBV4-2; TRBD1 might be the D (5 bases). Germline CDR1 reads LGHNA; CDR2 reads YNFKEQ. This CDR3 region has 17 residues. V was pared by 0 bases and J by 7 bases, with 16 bases between. In DNA form, the CDR3 reads TGTGCCAGCAGCCAAGATGAGGGGCAGGCAGGGAATTCACCCCTCCACTTT. This translates into CASSQDEGQAGNSPLHF.

V gene TRBV20-1 combines with J gene TRBJ1-5, with D unclear. The CDR3 length is 13 residues. Germline V CDR1 and CDR2: DFQATT, SNEGSKA (reference sequence). V was pared by 6 bases and J by 7 bases, with 16 bases between. The CDR3 is CSASGPSEQPQHF. DNA of the CDR3: TGCAGTGCCTCGGGCCCTAGCGAGCAGCCCCAGCATTTT.

As for this clonotype: The junction shows a germline mismatch at one end, possibly a read error. CDR3 sequence reads: CASTLRQGRYEQYF. In nucleotides, the CDR3 is TGCGCCAGCACCTTGAGACAGGGCAGGTACGAGCAGTACTTC. The V and J genes are TRBV5-1 and TRBJ2-7, with TRBD1 matching 7 bases. The germline V gene encodes CDR1 SGHRS and CDR2 YFSETQ. The CDR3 is made up of 14 amino acids.

This clonotype was recorded a few times. With a much larger clone just one base away, this may be a read error. The chain is built from TRBV4-3 and TRBJ2-7; D is perhaps TRBD1 (5 bases). The J call is uncertain, as TRBJ2-1 better fits the DNA end. The germline CDR1 and CDR2 sequences are LGHNA and YSLEER. This CDR3 has 16 amino acids. CDR3 region: CASSQRTGRPSYEQFF. The CDR3 nucleotides are TGCGCCAGCAGCCAACGTACAGGCCGACCTTCCTACGAGCAGTTCTTC.

In its sample, this clonotype was seen many times. The CDR3 here is CASSIYQGRGYTF. The CDR3 DNA follows: TGCGCCAGCAGTATTTACCAGGGACGCGGCTACACCTTC. This chain uses TRBV5-1 with TRBJ1-2, with D maybe TRBD1 (5 bases). The CDR3 sequence is 13 residues long. The germline V and J ends were trimmed by 5 bases and 8 bases, with 16 bases remaining between them. From germline, CDR1 is SGHRS and CDR2 YFSETQ.

This clonotype appeared a few times. The rearrangement joins TRBV7-9 to TRBJ2-1; 8 bases agree with TRBD2. V gave up 5 bases and J gave up 2 bases; unmatched junction bases: 8. The germline gives CDR1 SEHNR, CDR2 FQNEAQ (reference sequence). The CDR3 is 16 residues long. CDR3 residues: CASSPLAGYPYNEQFF. Here the CDR3 DNA reads TGTGCCAGCAGCCCCCTAGCGGGTTACCCCTACAATGAGCAGTTCTTC.

This clonotype was seen ten or more times. V and J are TRBV20-1 and TRBJ2-1; D assignment may be TRBD1 or TRBD2 (5 bases each). Germline V gene lookup returns CDR1 DFQATT and CDR2 SNEGSKA (reference sequence). The V end was cut by 1 base, the J end by 13 bases, with 14 bases between. The CDR3 is made up of 12 amino acids. CDR3 amino acids: CSARVLSGPQFF. The CDR3, as DNA: TGCAGTGCTAGAGTCTTATCGGGACCCCAGTTCTTC.

This clonotype has a handful of counts. The chain recombines TRBV20-1 with TRBJ2-3; weak D call: TRBD2 (5 bases). Germline values: CDR1 DFQATT, CDR2 SNEGSKA (reference sequence). CDR3 length: 13 residues. The V end lost 5 bases, the J end lost 7 bases, and 16 bases lay between the germline ends. CDR3: CSAPRTSGNTQYF. The CDR3 bases are TGCAGTGCTCCCAGGACGAGCGGTAATACGCAGTATTTT.

The rearrangement uses TRBV11-3 and TRBJ2-2, with 7 bases matching TRBD1. There are 15 residues in the CDR3. V lost 2 bases, J lost 4 bases, and 4 bases stayed unmatched. Germline V lookup: CDR1 SGHNT, CDR2 YENEEA. CDR3 coding DNA: TGTGCCAGCAGCTTACACAGGGGAAGCACCGGGGAGCTGTTTTTT. Amino acid sequence: CASSLHRGSTGELFF.

CDR3 coding DNA: TGTGCCAGCAGCCAAGACCCCTGGACAGGGTACGAGCAGTACTTC. Protein product: CASSQDPWTGYEQYF. The rearrangement uses TRBV3-1 and TRBJ2-7, with 8 nucleotides matching TRBD1. The germline V gene encodes CDR1 LGHDT and CDR2 YNNKEL (reference sequence). V lost 0 bases to trimming and J lost 4 bases; unmatched junction nucleotides: 5. The CDR3 has 15 amino acids.

This clonotype was seen a handful of times. The chain has TRBV4-3 and TRBJ1-6, with a possible D match to TRBD1 (6 bases). The length of the CDR3 is 15 residues. Trimming took off 1 base at V and 5 bases at J, with 9 bases between the two ends. Germline V CDR1 and CDR2: LGHNA, YSLEER. CDR3 in DNA: TGCGCCAGCAGCCAAGCCGGACAGCATAATTCACCCCTCCACTTT. Encoded protein: CASSQAGQHNSPLHF.

There are a few counts of this clonotype. V gene TRBV7-2 combines with J gene TRBJ2-2; TRBD2 matches at 10 bases. V was pared by 5 bases and J by 6 bases, with 12 bases of the junction left unmatched. The CDR3 covers 17 residues. Germline assignment: CDR1 SGHTA and CDR2 FQGNSA. DNA for the CDR3: TGTGCCAGCAGCACCCGGGACCCAGGACTAGCGGCCGGGGAGCTGTTTTTT. As protein: CASSTRDPGLAAGELFF.

This clonotype came up a few times. The genes are TRBV3-1 and TRBJ2-1; maybe TRBD2 (5 bases). V dropped 4 bases and J dropped 10 bases, with 11 bases sitting between them. This CDR3 has 12 residues. Germline CDR1 LGHDT, CDR2 YNNKEL (reference sequence). The CDR3 loop reads CASSRETGEQFF. The CDR3 bases are TGTGCCAGCAGCCGTGAGACGGGGGAGCAGTTCTTC.

This chain joins TRBV10-3 and TRBJ1-2, with TRBD1 identical over 8 bases. This CDR3 is 13 amino acids long. V shed 4 bases and J 2 bases; nucleotides not matched to a gene: 0. The V gene's germline CDR1 is ENHRY and CDR2 SYGVKD. The CDR3 DNA reads as TGTGCCATCAGTGGACAGGGGAACTATGGCTACACCTTC. It encodes CAISGQGNYGYTF.

J is TRBJ1-4 and V is TRBV7-9; 7 nucleotides agree with TRBD1. CDR3 size: 17 residues. The V and J ends lost 4 bases and 0 bases, in that order; junction bases with no gene match: 8. CDR1 is SEHNR, CDR2 FQNEAQ, per germline (reference sequence). CDR3: CASSSGQMVSTNEKLFF. CDR3 bases: TGTGCCAGCAGCTCGGGACAGATGGTCTCAACTAATGAAAAACTGTTTTTT.

This rearrangement joins TRBV11-1 to TRBJ2-2; no reliable D call. The CDR3 has 13 amino acids. V was shortened by 1 base and J by 6 bases, with 6 bases between the two germline ends. The germline CDR1 and CDR2 sequences are SGHAT and FQDESV (reference sequence). CDR3 sequence (DNA): TGTGCCAGCAGCTTAGGGTGGGCCGGGGAGCTGTTTTTT. It specifies CASSLGWAGELFF.

The chain couples TRBV6-5 to TRBJ2-3, with TRBD2 matching over 15 bases. The germline V gene encodes CDR1 MNHEY and CDR2 SVGAGI. The CDR3 loop spans 19 amino acids. J lost 2 bases, V lost 1 base, and 7 bases had no gene match. As DNA, the CDR3 is TGTGCCAGCAGTTACTTGGGACTAGCGGGGGGCCCTAACACAGATACGCAGTATTTT. Its protein product is CASSYLGLAGGPNTDTQYF.

The chain employs TRBV4-1 and TRBJ2-3, with D maybe TRBD1 (6 bases). The CDR3 consists of 15 residues. Trimming cost V 2 bases and J 4 bases, with 13 bases left between them. The germline gives CDR1 MGHRA, CDR2 YSYEKL. The CDR3 region is CASSQQGIGADTQYF. Written as DNA, the CDR3 is TGCGCCAGCAGCCAACAGGGGATAGGCGCAGATACGCAGTATTTT.

The V call is TRBV4-3, the J call TRBJ2-7; 7 bases match TRBD1. The junction had 10 bases not matched to a gene; V was cut back by 3 bases and J by 5 bases. The CDR3 consists of 15 residues. Germline V CDR1 and CDR2: LGHNA, YSLEER. Here the CDR3 reads CASSHTGVSRDEQYV. CDR3 in DNA: TGCGCCAGCAGCCACACAGGGGTCTCGAGGGACGAGCAGTACGTC.

This chain's CDR3 is CASIPGRGNNEQFF. The CDR3 DNA follows: TGTGCCAGCATCCCCGGTAGGGGTAACAATGAGCAGTTCTTC. This chain connects TRBV7-9 to TRBJ2-1; D is perhaps TRBD1 (5 bases). This CDR3 region has 14 residues. V lost 7 bases to trimming and J lost 5 bases, with 15 bases between them. Germline V gene data show CDR1 as SEHNR and CDR2 as FQNEAQ (reference sequence).